The rows below give T cell receptor beta chains drawn from one sample of a study of molecular identifiers for immune sequencing clone quantification. TCRdb re-derived calls from the PCR reads in MiXCR, one entry per CDR3 protein. The data show hundreds of thousands of distinct CDR3 sequences, roughly 25% seen once. The specimen was naive CD8+ T cells from blood, with Jurkat cell RNA spiked in. All receptors come from a human donor in good health. Some libraries in this study had Jurkat cell RNA spiked in. Each CDR3 is given without its conserved first and last residue. Clone size is not always given. Where it is, it says once, few, many or a class for expanded clones.

J gene | V gene | clone size | CDR3 protein
TRBJ2-5 | TRBV11-2 | . | ASSLDCETSGGALETQY
TRBJ1-1 | TRBV27 | . | ASRLSVNAEAF
TRBJ2-7 | TRBV2 | few | ASSESVGYEQY
TRBJ1-4 | TRBV6-2/TRBV6-3 | few | ASTTSGGGTGKLF
TRBJ2-7 | TRBV2 | . | DSSNGRVYSPYEQY
TRBJ2-7 | TRBV20-1 | . | SASLTGRMGEQY
TRBJ2-5 | TRBV6-2/TRBV6-3 | . | ASTLARGQETQY
TRBJ1-5 | TRBV6-5 | few | ASRNGYPHSNQPQH
TRBJ2-1 | TRBV15 | . | ATSLSGSSYNEQF
TRBJ2-5 | TRBV5-6 | . | ASSLTGFEETQY
TRBJ1-2 | TRBV6-4 | few | ASSPTPDRFYDYT
TRBJ1-6 | TRBV4-3 | . | ASSQGGSGVGLH
TRBJ1-1 | TRBV6-5 | once | ASGYSMAGAQNTEAF
TRBJ1-4 | TRBV6-6 | few | ASSPRSTGEREKLF
TRBJ2-1 | TRBV2 | . | ASSEAQDYPVHNELF
TRBJ2-3 | TRBV3-1 | many | ASSSPSGGTDTQY
TRBJ2-2 | TRBV2 | few | ASSDSKFANTGELF
TRBJ2-2 | TRBV4-3 | . | ASSQDTGDTGELF
TRBJ2-1 | TRBV9 | . | ASSVGQVDEQF
TRBJ2-5 | TRBV14 | many | ASSPQSQETQY
TRBJ2-1 | TRBV24-1 | few | ATSDPGQSSYNEQF
TRBJ2-3 | TRBV10-2 | few | ASSSTLSGGSRTDTQY
TRBJ2-7 | TRBV4-3 | many | ASSQDRGTTYEQY
TRBJ2-7 | TRBV2 | few | ASSEWGTYEQY
TRBJ1-2 | TRBV3-1 | . | ASSQDLTAVYGYT
TRBJ1-2 | TRBV7-9 | few | ASSLDSLYGYT